This T cell receptor beta chain was sequenced for a study of T cell responses to AZD1222 COVID-19 vaccine. Whole-study results and caveats: The sample set comprised mostly white British donors with more females, and clonal diversity was possibly underestimated. There were repertoire samples only from the period after the peak T cell response. The study identified only five to seven AZD1222 recipients as seropositive at baseline.

TCRdb's copy holds only in-frame clones and misses some; the assay was immunoSEQ multiplex PCR. Of approximately 100,000 clones listed, approximately 87% are singletons. Comment on this clone: What it recognizes is unknown.

Trimming took off 6 bases at V and 1 base at J, with 12 bases between the two ends. Germline V gene lookup returns CDR1 SGHAT and CDR2 FQNNGV. The CDR3 spans 14 residues. This TCR came from an adult in good health. The specimen was peripheral blood, collected on day 0 of AZD1222 vaccination. The chain is built from TRBV11-2 and TRBJ2-5; unclear D gene. The CDR3 DNA reads TGTGCCAGCAGGCATCCCGGATCCCAAGAGACCCAGTACTTC. It yields the protein CASRHPGSQETQYF.